The clone carrying this T cell receptor beta chain showed up just a few times. V was cut by 5 bases and J by 2 bases, with 15 bases left in between. Germline CDR1 is MNHEY and CDR2 is SVGEGT. The length of the CDR3 is 15 residues. TCRdb reprocessed the 5' RACE reads via MiXCR and lists one record per CDR3 protein. The sample contains approximately 700,000 distinct CDR3 sequences, 6% to 6.5% of which appear only once. The sample belongs to a study of identical twins. The clonotype originates from a man younger than 35 in good health. Sequencing used naive T cells sorted from blood. This chain connects TRBV6-2 or TRBV6-3 to TRBJ2-5; D gene ambiguous. The CDR3 nucleotides read TGTGCCAGCAGTGGATCCCGGGCCCCTCAAGAGACCCAGTACTTC. Translation: CASSGSRAPQETQYF.